This TCR beta chain originates from a study of cytomegalovirus exposure and HLA in healthy donors. Comment on this clone: Its antigen is currently unknown.

The study's findings and limits: A later analysis appeared to link common viral pathogens to several of the most significant clusters. In a later analysis, most CMV-associated TCR beta chains appeared HLA-restricted. Upon later analysis, TCR association rates were observed to vary by HLA locus, being highest for DRB1 and lowest for HLA-C. Further analysis, carried out later, found HLA-associated TCR beta chains more clonally expanded than equally common other chains.

PCR involved 60 Vbeta and 13 Jbeta primers. Sequencing was performed with immunoSEQ multiplex PCR; in TCRdb, only in-frame clones are kept and a portion is missing. The table records approximately 130,000 clones, 81% of them present only once. Trimming left V 6 bases short and J 6 bases short, with 10 bases between. The CDR3 is 12 residues long. CDR1 is MNHEY, CDR2 SVGAGI, per germline. The sample was PBMCs. The sequence derives from a man between 35 and 55 years old in good health and CMV-seronegative. The J gene is TRBJ2-3, the V gene TRBV6-5; no definite D call. In nucleotides, the CDR3 is TGTGCCAGCAGCAACAGCAAGGATACGCAGTATTTT. Its translation is CASSNSKDTQYF.